Below are 21 T cell receptor beta chains sequenced from a single sample in a study of blood T cell repertoires in COVID-19. Profiling relied on immunoSEQ multiplex PCR, and the TCRdb table lists in-frame clones only, not all of them. The sample contains around 87,000 clones, 85% to 90% of which appear only once. The sequenced sample was peripheral blood. All receptors derive from a human donor with active COVID-19. The donor label of this sample is uncertain.

The genes are TRBV7-9 and TRBJ2-1; D is unclear. V was pared by 1 base and J by 9 bases, with 7 bases between. This CDR3 is 12 amino acids long. Germline V gene lookup returns CDR1 SEHNR and CDR2 FQNEAQ (reference sequence). This CDR3 is CASSLVGSEQFF. The CDR3 region has the DNA TGTGCCAGCAGCTTAGTTGGTAGTGAGCAGTTCTTC. The full variable domain, its missing parts supplied by reference TRBV7-9 and TRBJ2-1, is DTGVSQNPRHKITKRGQNVTFRCDPISEHNRLYWYRQTLGQGPEFLTYFQNEAQLEKSRLLSDRFSAERPKGSFSTLEIQRTEQGDSAMYLCASSLVGSEQFFGPGTRLTVL.

The rearrangement uses TRBV5-1 and TRBJ1-3; D is possibly TRBD1 (6 bases). CDR3 length: 17 residues. The V gene's germline CDR1 is SGHRS and CDR2 YFSETQ. Trimming removed 4 bases at V and 1 base at J, with 18 bases between. This CDR3 reads CASSLAGVLISGNTIYF. Written as DNA, the CDR3 is TGCGCCAGCAGCCTAGCAGGGGTTCTAATTTCTGGAAACACCATATATTTT.

The gene calls are TRBV24-1 and TRBJ1-1, with D maybe TRBD1 (6 bases). V was cut by 3 bases and J by 4 bases, with 17 bases left in between. The CDR3 runs to 16 residues. CDR1 and CDR2 from the germline V gene are KGHDR and SFDVKD. DNA of the CDR3: TGTGCCACCAGTGATGCCGATAACAGGGAGGGCACTGAAGCTTTCTTT. It is translated as CATSDADNREGTEAFF.

The rearrangement uses TRBV5-1 and TRBJ2-1; 12 bases align to TRBD2. V shed 4 bases and J 7 bases; nucleotides not matched to a gene: 12. From germline, CDR1 is SGHRS and CDR2 YFSETQ. The length of the CDR3 is 17 residues. CDR3: CASSPGRLAGEGNEQFF. In DNA, the CDR3 is TGCGCCAGCAGCCCTGGCCGACTAGCGGGGGAAGGGAATGAGCAGTTCTTC.

Turning to this clone: This specimen includes other DNA sequences encoding the same CDR3. The CDR3 reads CASSLGGSYEQYF. In nucleotides, the CDR3 is TGTGCCAGCAGTTTAGGGGGCAGCTACGAGCAGTACTTC. The chain joins TRBV12-3 or TRBV12-4 to TRBJ2-7, with D perhaps TRBD1 (5 bases). The ends were cut back, 1 base at V and 3 bases at J, with 7 bases in the middle. The CDR3 extends over 13 amino acids.

The chain recombines TRBV18 with TRBJ1-1; 7 nucleotides align to TRBD1. Losses at the gene ends were 3 bases for V and 1 base for J; bases not matched to a gene: 2. This CDR3 spans 14 amino acids. Germline V gene lookup returns CDR1 KGHSH and CDR2 LQKENI. The chain's CDR3 is CASSPDRKNTEAFF. CDR3 DNA: TGTGCCAGCTCACCGGACAGGAAGAACACTGAAGCTTTCTTT. Looking up the rest from reference TRBV18 and TRBJ1-1 gives the full variable domain: NAGVMQNPRHLVRRRGQEARLRCSPMKGHSHVYWYRQLPEEGLKFMVYLQKENIIDESGMPKERFSAEFPKEGPSILRIQQVVRGDSAAYFCASSPDRKNTEAFFGQGTRLTVV.

CDR3 DNA: TGCGCCAGCAGTGAGAGGGGCAGATCCGGGGAGCTGTTTTTT. Encoded protein: CASSERGRSGELFF. The chain has TRBV10-1 and TRBJ2-2; D possibly corresponds to TRBD1 (5 bases). Germline V gene data show CDR1 as WNHNN and CDR2 as SYGVQD (reference sequence). Trimming removed 2 bases from V and 6 bases from J, with 10 bases in between. CDR3 length equals 14 residues.

This chain links TRBV7-2 with TRBJ1-6, with D tentatively TRBD1 (5 bases). This CDR3 spans 14 amino acids. With 5 bases removed from V and 7 bases from J, the gap between germline ends came to 12 bases. Germline CDR1 SGHTA, CDR2 FQGNSA. CDR3 DNA sequence: TGTGCCAGCAGCCCCCTCGGGGGGAATTCACCCCTCCACTTT. Amino acid sequence: CASSPLGGNSPLHF. Combining the CDR3 with reference TRBV7-2 and TRBJ1-6 gives the whole variable domain GAGVSQSPSNKVTEKGKDVELRCDPISGHTALYWYRQSLGQGLEFLIYFQGNSAPDKSGLPSDRFSAERTGGSVSTLTIQRTQQEDSAVYLCASSPLGGNSPLHFGNGTRLTVT.

The V and J genes are TRBV19 and TRBJ1-5, with D possibly matching TRBD1 (6 bases). V was clipped by 9 bases and J by 0 bases, with 9 bases between them. The CDR3 extends over 13 amino acids. CDR1 and CDR2 from the germline V gene are LNHDA and SQIVND (reference sequence). Written as DNA, the CDR3 is TGTGCCAGCGGGACAAATAGCAATCAGCCCCAGCATTTT. This codes for CASGTNSNQPQHF. Combining the CDR3 with reference TRBV19 and TRBJ1-5 gives the whole variable domain DGGITQSPKYLFRKEGQNVTLSCEQNLNHDAMYWYRQDPGQGLRLIYYSQIVNDFQKGDIAEGYSVSREKKESFPLTVTSAQKNPTAFYLCASGTNSNQPQHFGDGTRLSIL.

The sample holds one count of this clone. The chain is built from TRBV19 and TRBJ1-2; no firm D call. Germline CDR1 is LNHDA and CDR2 is SQIVND (reference sequence). Between the trimmed V and J ends, which lost 3 bases and 6 bases, there was a span of 11 bases. This CDR3 spans 13 amino acids. In DNA, the CDR3 is TGTGCCAGTAGTATCCGCCACCTAGATGGCTACACCTTC. Amino acid sequence: CASSIRHLDGYTF.

The chain is built from TRBV20-1 and TRBJ2-3; 7 nucleotides align to TRBD2. This CDR3 region has 11 residues. Germline V gene sequence: CDR1 DFQATT, CDR2 SNEGSKA (reference sequence). Trimming cost V 6 bases and J 8 bases; bases outside gene matches: 5. This CDR3 reads CSAETSLTQYF. The CDR3 DNA follows: TGCAGTGCAGAGACTAGCCTTACGCAGTATTTT.

This sequence joins TRBV13 and TRBJ1-1, with 9 bases aligning to TRBD1. The CDR3 extends over 15 amino acids. Germline CDR1 PRHDT, CDR2 FYEKMQ (reference sequence). The V and J ends lost 0 bases and 3 bases, in that order; junction bases with no gene match: 2. DNA for the CDR3: TGTGCCAGCAGCTTAGGGACAGGGGGATACACTGAAGCTTTCTTT. It translates to CASSLGTGGYTEAFF.

This chain joins TRBV15 and TRBJ1-1; 11 bases match TRBD1. This CDR3 region has 15 residues. V was clipped by 1 base and J by 3 bases; unmatched bases: 1. CDR1 LNHNV and CDR2 YYDKDF come from the germline V gene (reference sequence). Here the CDR3 DNA reads TGTGCCACCAGCAGAGGGGACAGGGGGTACACTGAAGCTTTCTTT. Residues: CATSRGDRGYTEAFF. The full variable domain, its missing parts supplied by reference TRBV15 and TRBJ1-1, is DAMVIQNPRYQVTQFGKPVTLSCSQTLNHNVMYWYQQKSSQAPKLLFHYYDKDFNNEADTPDNFQSRRPNTSFCFLDIRSPGLGDTAMYLCATSRGDRGYTEAFFGQGTRLTVV.

The CDR3 here is CASTGQGAVNEQFF. As DNA, the CDR3 is TGTGCCAGCACCGGACAGGGGGCCGTCAATGAGCAGTTCTTC. J is TRBJ2-1 and V is TRBV9; 11 nucleotides match TRBD1. Losses at the gene ends were 6 bases for V and 6 bases for J; bases not matched to a gene: 5. The CDR3 has 14 amino acids. Germline CDR1 and CDR2: SGDLS and YYNGEE.

The V gene is TRBV7-2, the J gene TRBJ1-4; D is perhaps TRBD1 (6 bases). Germline V gene data show CDR1 as SGHTA and CDR2 as FQGNSA. The CDR3 extends over 15 amino acids. Trimming took off 1 base at V and 3 bases at J, with 9 bases between the two ends. This chain's CDR3 is CASSLVRGANEKLFF. The CDR3 DNA follows: TGTGCCAGCAGCTTAGTCAGGGGCGCTAATGAAAAACTGTTTTTT.

The chain uses TRBV5-1 and TRBJ1-3; D is unresolved. The ends were cut back, 0 bases at V and 4 bases at J, with 5 bases in the middle. The CDR3 sequence is 13 residues long. Germline-derived CDR1 and CDR2 are SGHRS and YFSETQ. The CDR3, as DNA: TGCGCCAGCAGCTTGGTTCCGGGAAACACCATATATTTT. It translates to CASSLVPGNTIYF.

This sequence joins TRBV7-2 and TRBJ1-2; D not resolved. V was pared by 5 bases and J by 0 bases, with 22 bases between. The CDR3 consists of 18 residues. Germline CDR1 reads SGHTA; CDR2 reads FQGNSA. CDR3 sequence: CASSPTTGFHLANYGYTF. The DNA for the CDR3 is TGTGCCAGCAGCCCCACTACCGGGTTTCACTTAGCTAACTATGGCTACACCTTC.

This rearrangement joins TRBV5-1 to TRBJ2-3, with TRBD2 matching 7 bases. Trimming took 5 bases from V and 0 from J; bases not matched to a gene: 9. There are 16 residues in the CDR3. CDR1 is SGHRS, CDR2 YFSETQ, per germline. The CDR3 nucleotides are TGCGCCAGCAGGTTACAAGCGGGGAGTAGCACAGATACGCAGTATTTT. Translation gives CASRLQAGSSTDTQYF.

CDR3: CASSQAASGTYEQYF. CDR3 bases: TGTGCCAGCAGCCAAGCGGCTAGCGGGACCTACGAGCAGTACTTC. The genes are TRBV3-1 (or the pseudogene TRBV3-2) and TRBJ2-7; TRBD2 matches 9 bases. V lost 1 base, J lost 2 bases, and 3 bases stayed unmatched. Per the germline V gene, CDR1 is LGHDT and CDR2 is YNNKEL (reference sequence). The CDR3 totals 15 residues.

The chain joins TRBV12-3 or TRBV12-4 to TRBJ2-7; D unresolved. Between the trimmed V and J ends, which lost 5 bases and 2 bases, there was a span of 7 bases. This CDR3 is built from 12 residues. The chain's CDR3 is CASSTTPYEQYF. CDR3 DNA sequence: TGTGCCAGCAGTACGACTCCCTACGAGCAGTACTTC.

The rearrangement uses TRBV10-3 and TRBJ1-5; D is unclear. The CDR3 sequence is 13 residues long. CDR1 and CDR2 (germline): ENHRY, SYGVKD. The V end was cut by 3 bases, the J end by 6 bases, with 9 bases between. DNA of the CDR3: TGTGCCATCAGTGAAAGCCTTAGTCAGCCCCAGCATTTT. Encoded protein: CAISESLSQPQHF.